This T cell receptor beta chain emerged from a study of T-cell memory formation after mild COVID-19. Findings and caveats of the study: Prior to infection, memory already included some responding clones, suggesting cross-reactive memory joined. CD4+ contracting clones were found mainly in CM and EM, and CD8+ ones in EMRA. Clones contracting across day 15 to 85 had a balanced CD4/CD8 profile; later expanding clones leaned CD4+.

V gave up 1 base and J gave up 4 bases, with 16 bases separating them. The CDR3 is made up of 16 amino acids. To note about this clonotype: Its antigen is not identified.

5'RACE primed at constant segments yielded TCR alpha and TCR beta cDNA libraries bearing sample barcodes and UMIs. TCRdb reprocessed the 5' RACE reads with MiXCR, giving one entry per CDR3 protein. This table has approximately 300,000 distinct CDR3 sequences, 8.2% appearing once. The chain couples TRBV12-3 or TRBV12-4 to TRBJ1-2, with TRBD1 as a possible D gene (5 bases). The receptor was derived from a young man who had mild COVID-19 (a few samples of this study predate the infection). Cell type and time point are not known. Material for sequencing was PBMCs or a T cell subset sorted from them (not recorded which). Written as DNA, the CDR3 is TGTGCCAGCAGTTTAGTGGCAGGGTGGAAAGGCTATGGCTACACCTTC. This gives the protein CASSLVAGWKGYGYTF.